The 18 T cell receptor beta chains listed next were all sequenced from one sample in a study of blood T cell repertoires in COVID-19. Sequenced by immunoSEQ multiplex PCR; TCRdb stores in-frame clones only, minus some. The sample holds about 60,000 clones, about 80% seen once. The sequencing input was peripheral blood. The receptors were gathered from a man between 60 and 70 years old with acute or convalescent COVID-19.

This rearrangement joins TRBV28 to TRBJ1-4; D possibly corresponds to TRBD1 (5 bases). The V end was cut by 6 bases, the J end by 6 bases, with 20 bases between. The CDR3 runs to 16 residues. Germline CDR1 MDHEN, CDR2 SYDVKM. This CDR3 is CASSLYRVLGDEKLFF. The CDR3 bases are TGTGCCAGCAGCCTATACCGGGTGCTAGGGGATGAAAAACTGTTTTTT.

The chain employs TRBV7-9 and TRBJ1-5; no firm D call. There are 15 residues in the CDR3. CDR1 is SEHNR, CDR2 FQNEAQ, per germline (reference sequence). V was shortened by 2 bases and J by 3 bases, with 11 bases between the two germline ends. The CDR3 coding sequence is TGTGCCAGCAGCTTATCCCCCACAGTCAATCAGCCCCAGCATTTT. Its translation: CASSLSPTVNQPQHF.

Concerning this clone: This sample includes further DNA sequences coding for the same CDR3. The V and J genes are TRBV7-9 and TRBJ1-1; a possible D gene is TRBD1 (6 bases). The V gene's germline CDR1 is SEHNR and CDR2 FQNEAQ (reference sequence). Between the trimmed V and J ends, which lost 4 bases and 3 bases, there was a span of 9 bases. The CDR3 is 13 amino acids. The CDR3 nucleotides read TGTGCCAGCAGCTCACAGGGAGACACTGAAGCTTTCTTT. It is translated as CASSSQGDTEAFF.

The chain combines TRBV6-5 with TRBJ2-5; D unclear. The ends were cut back, 0 bases at V and 2 bases at J, with 4 bases in the middle. The V gene's germline CDR1 is MNHEY and CDR2 SVGAGI. This CDR3 spans 13 amino acids. CDR3 amino acids: CASSYSRQETQYF. The CDR3 coding sequence is TGTGCCAGCAGTTACTCCAGACAAGAGACCCAGTACTTC.

The chain combines TRBV7-2 with TRBJ2-7, with a weak D call TRBD2 (6 bases). Germline V gives CDR1 SGHTA, CDR2 FQGNSA. CDR3 size: 14 residues. V shed 5 bases and J shed 2 bases, with 13 bases lying between them. The CDR3 nucleotides read TGTGCCAGCAGCCTTGATGGCGGGACCTACGAGCAGTACTTC. Protein sequence: CASSLDGGTYEQYF. Based on the CDR3 plus reference TRBV7-2 and TRBJ2-7, the full variable domain is GAGVSQSPSNKVTEKGKDVELRCDPISGHTALYWYRQSLGQGLEFLIYFQGNSAPDKSGLPSDRFSAERTGGSVSTLTIQRTQQEDSAVYLCASSLDGGTYEQYFGPGTRLTVT.

CDR3 DNA sequence: TGTGCCAGCTCAAGGGACAGGGCCGCAATGAACACTGAAGCTTTCTTT. Protein: CASSRDRAAMNTEAFF. The rearrangement links TRBV18 to TRBJ1-1, with 9 bases lining up with TRBD1. J was trimmed by 0 bases and V by 5 bases; bases with no gene match: 7. The CDR3 contains 16 residues. CDR1 and CDR2 from the germline V gene are KGHSH and LQKENI.

The J gene is TRBJ1-1, the V gene TRBV4-2; 7 positions match TRBD1. The trim removed 0 bases at V and 1 base at J, leaving 11 bases unmatched. CDR3 size: 18 residues. The germline V gene has CDR1 LGHNA and CDR2 YNFKEQ. In DNA, the CDR3 is TGTGCCAGCAGCCAAGATGGTTTTTCCGGGACAGCGAACACTGAAGCTTTCTTT. This translates into CASSQDGFSGTANTEAFF.

The CDR3, as DNA: TGTGCCAGCAGCCAAACGACAGGGGCCGGATCACCCCTCCACTTT. As protein: CASSQTTGAGSPLHF. The chain is built from TRBV9 and TRBJ1-6; 8 positions match TRBD1. The trim removed 4 bases at V and 10 bases at J, leaving 10 bases unmatched. The germline V gene encodes CDR1 SGDLS and CDR2 YYNGEE. CDR3 length equals 15 residues.

The V gene is TRBV30, the J gene TRBJ2-3; 8 bases line up with TRBD2. V was clipped by 7 bases and J by 0 bases; unmatched bases: 6. This CDR3 has 14 residues. CDR1 and CDR2 from the germline V gene are GTSNPN and SVGIG (reference sequence). CDR3 amino acids: CAFQSGGSTDTQYF. CDR3 in DNA: TGTGCCTTCCAAAGCGGGGGAAGCACAGATACGCAGTATTTT.

The chain carries TRBV5-1 and TRBJ2-2; 10 bases map to TRBD1. The V gene end was trimmed by 3 bases and the J gene end by 6 bases; junction bases not matched to a gene: 2. CDR3 length: 14 residues. Germline assignment: CDR1 SGHRS and CDR2 YFSETQ. CDR3 bases: TGCGCCAGCAGCTCGACAGGGGGCCCCGGGGAGCTGTTTTTT. It specifies CASSSTGGPGELFF.

The chain uses TRBV27 and TRBJ2-3; D might be TRBD1 (7 bases). V was trimmed by 7 bases and J by 4 bases, leaving 24 bases between them. There are 17 residues in the CDR3. Germline CDR1 reads MNHEY; CDR2 reads SMNVEV (reference sequence). Here the CDR3 DNA reads TGTGCCAGCACCCTTCAGGGGGGAGCCGTAAGGGCAGATACGCAGTATTTT. Protein product: CASTLQGGAVRADTQYF.

CDR3 nucleotide sequence: TGTGCCAGCTCACCTCGGACAGGGAATAGAAACACCATATATTTT. It codes for CASSPRTGNRNTIYF. The J gene is TRBJ1-3, the V gene TRBV18; 8 bases match TRBD1. This CDR3 spans 15 amino acids. Germline values: CDR1 KGHSH, CDR2 LQKENI. The junction had 6 bases not matched to a gene; V was cut back by 3 bases and J by 5 bases. Complete variable domain (other parts from reference TRBV18 and TRBJ1-3): NAGVMQNPRHLVRRRGQEARLRCSPMKGHSHVYWYRQLPEEGLKFMVYLQKENIIDESGMPKERFSAEFPKEGPSILRIQQVVRGDSAAYFCASSPRTGNRNTIYFGEGSWLTVV.

CDR3 nucleotide sequence: TGTGCCAGCAGCTCCCAGGGTTTTGGCACTGAAGCTTTCTTT. Protein sequence: CASSSQGFGTEAFF. The V call is TRBV11-2, the J call TRBJ1-1, with D perhaps TRBD1 (5 bases). The V gene's germline CDR1 is SGHAT and CDR2 FQNNGV. Trimming shortened V by 4 bases and J by 4 bases, and 13 bases separated the two germline ends. The CDR3 totals 14 residues.

The chain employs TRBV2 and TRBJ2-1, with D perhaps matching TRBD1 (5 bases). The CDR3 consists of 12 residues. V dropped 6 bases and J dropped 14 bases, with 17 bases sitting between them. Germline CDR1 and CDR2: SNHLY and FYNNEI. The CDR3 sequence is CASRGQAPSEFF. CDR3 DNA sequence: TGTGCCAGCAGGGGGCAGGCCCCATCGGAGTTCTTC.

V and J are TRBV29-1 and TRBJ1-1; D ambiguous. The V gene's germline CDR1 is SQVTM and CDR2 ANQGSEA. The CDR3 totals 13 residues. Trimming removed 7 bases at V and 5 bases at J, with 17 bases between. The CDR3 region has the DNA TGCAGCGGTTGGGATCCGGGGAGGACTGAAGCTTTCTTT. It yields the protein CSGWDPGRTEAFF.

The chain is built from TRBV5-6 and TRBJ1-6; tentative D call: TRBD1 (5 bases). The CDR3 has 15 amino acids. Between the trimmed V and J ends, which lost 0 bases and 7 bases, there was a span of 11 bases. Germline-derived CDR1 and CDR2 are SGHDT and YYEEEE. CDR3 amino acids: CASSLGGYPNSPLHF. The CDR3 nucleotides are TGTGCCAGCAGCTTGGGGGGCTACCCAAATTCACCCCTCCACTTT.

The V and J genes are TRBV5-1 and TRBJ1-6, with TRBD1 matching over 8 bases. Germline V gene sequence: CDR1 SGHRS, CDR2 YFSETQ. This CDR3 spans 15 amino acids. Trimming cost V 0 bases and J 9 bases; bases outside gene matches: 5. This CDR3 is CASSLANDRGSPLHF. CDR3 nucleotides: TGCGCCAGCAGCTTGGCCAACGACAGGGGTTCACCCCTCCACTTT.

In its sample, this clone was seen once. The chain carries TRBV25-1 and TRBJ1-4; D not resolved. This CDR3 spans 12 amino acids. From germline, CDR1 is MGHDK and CDR2 SYGVNS. The germline V and J ends were trimmed by 0 bases and 8 bases, with 4 bases remaining between them. DNA of the CDR3: TGTGCCAGCAGTGAATACCCGGAAAAACTGTTTTTT. It specifies CASSEYPEKLFF.